The table lists the clone carrying this T cell receptor (beta chain) with a few counts. This sample's TCRbeta library carried unique molecular identifier barcodes. Via MiXCR, TCRdb re-called the PCR reads, giving one row per CDR3 protein. The table includes nearly 400,000 distinct CDR3 sequences, roughly 21% detected once. This entry belongs to a study of T-cell reconstitution after alpha-beta-depleted transplantation in children. V lost 0 bases and J lost 5, with 13 bases in between. Germline V gives CDR1 SQVTM, CDR2 ANQGSEA. There are 14 residues in the CDR3. The chain employs TRBV29-1 and TRBJ2-5; tentatively, D is TRBD2 (6 bases). The sequence derives from a human donor who donated a stem cell graft to a child with acute myeloid leukemia. The sequenced sample was PBMCs from the stem cell graft donor, obtained from the stem cell graft. CDR3 protein: CSVEEQSRGETQYF. In DNA, the CDR3 is TGCAGCGTTGAAGAACAGTCTCGGGGGGAGACCCAGTACTTC.